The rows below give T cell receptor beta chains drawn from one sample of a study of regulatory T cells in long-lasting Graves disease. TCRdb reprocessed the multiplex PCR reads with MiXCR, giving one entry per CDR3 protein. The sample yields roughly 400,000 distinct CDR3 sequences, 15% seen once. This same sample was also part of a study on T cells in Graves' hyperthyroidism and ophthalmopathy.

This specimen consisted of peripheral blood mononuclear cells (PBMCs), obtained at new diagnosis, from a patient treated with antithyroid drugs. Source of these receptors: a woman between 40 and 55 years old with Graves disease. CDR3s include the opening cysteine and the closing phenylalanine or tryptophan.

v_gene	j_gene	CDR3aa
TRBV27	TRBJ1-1	CASSLSSQANTEAFF
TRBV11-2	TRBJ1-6	CASSLASGGPNSPLHF
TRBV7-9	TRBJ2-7	CASSSWDRVYEQYF
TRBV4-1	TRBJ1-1	CASSRGTGNTEAFF
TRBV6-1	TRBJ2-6	CASSPGTGRNGANVLTF
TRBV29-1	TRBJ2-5	CSVGWTRRGGETQYF
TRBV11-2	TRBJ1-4	CASSYGQGLVSFEKLFF
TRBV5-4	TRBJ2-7	CASSFRTTGGSYEQYF
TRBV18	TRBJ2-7	CASSPPGLHYEQYF
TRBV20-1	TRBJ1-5	CSARVSGGRDQPQHF
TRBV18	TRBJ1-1	CASSPPRTGLNTEAFF
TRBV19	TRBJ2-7	CASSIRDRGLTYEQYF
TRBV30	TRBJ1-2	CAWRVSQGDGYTF
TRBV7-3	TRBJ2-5	CASSLGLAGGPGETQYF